The 10 T cell receptor beta chains below were found in one sample sequenced in a study of CXCR3-negative and CXCR3-positive naive CD8 T cells. cDNA libraries for TRB were generated by 5' RACE incorporating UMI labels. TCRdb re-called the 5' RACE reads; every CDR3 protein appears as one record, without DNA. The sample's table shows 75,000 to 95,000 distinct CDR3 sequences. Material for sequencing was naive CXCR3- CD8+ T cells from blood. As to subset: CD45RO-CCR7+CD27+CD95- naive CD8+ T cells lacking CXCR3 (TNR3-). The receptors shown here come from a human donor in good health. Some clones in this sample may be carry-over from other donors' samples.

This chain joins TRBV4-3 and TRBJ2-1; TCRdb selects TRBD2, and the lack of DNA leaves this call unchecked. This CDR3 contains 19 residues. The germline V gene has CDR1 LGHNA and CDR2 YSLEER. CDR3 loop: CASSQALLAGGLRTGEQFF.

This chain joins TRBV2 and TRBJ2-5; TCRdb indicates TRBD2, and absent DNA this call remains unverified. The germline gives CDR1 SNHLY, CDR2 FYNNEI. The CDR3 runs to 15 residues. The chain's CDR3 is CASSEPREGRETQYF. The entire variable domain, with the rest obtained from reference TRBV2 and TRBJ2-5, is as follows: EPEVTQTPSHQVTQMGQEVILRCVPISNHLYFYWYRQILGQKVEFLVSFYNNEISEKSEIFDDQFSVERPDGSNFTLKIRSTKLEDSAMYFCASSEPREGRETQYFGPGTRLLVL.

The chain carries TRBV3-1 and TRBJ2-1; there is no DNA to check the TCRdb D call of TRBD2. The germline V gene has CDR1 LGHDT and CDR2 YNNKEL (reference sequence). The CDR3 is 17 amino acids. The CDR3 loop reads CASSQDSGLAPHNEQFF.

The chain employs TRBV3-1 and TRBJ2-1. Per germline, CDR1 LGHDT and CDR2 YNNKEL (reference sequence). The CDR3 covers 14 residues. The CDR3 sequence is CASSQEGTYNEQFF.

This chain joins TRBV6-6 and TRBJ2-7; TCRdb's D call of TRBD2 is untestable without DNA. The CDR3 contains 13 residues. Per germline, CDR1 MNHNY and CDR2 SVGAGI (reference sequence). CDR3: CASSPRAGGWQYF.

Here the CDR3 reads CASSLRETQYF. The chain has TRBV12-3 or TRBV12-4 and TRBJ2-5. The CDR3 is made up of 11 amino acids.

The CDR3 is CSVARGQGDTQYF. The chain uses TRBV29-1 and TRBJ2-3; TCRdb picks TRBD1, but there is no DNA to check that call. Germline V gene lookup returns CDR1 SQVTM and CDR2 ANQGSEA. This CDR3 spans 13 amino acids.

V usage is TRBV10-3 and J usage is TRBJ2-3. Germline V gene data show CDR1 as ENHRY and CDR2 as SYGVKD. The CDR3 runs to 13 residues. Here the CDR3 reads CAISVLWTDKQYF.

The V gene is TRBV20-1, the J gene TRBJ2-7. CDR1 DFQATT and CDR2 SNEGSKA come from the germline V gene (reference sequence). The CDR3 is made up of 12 amino acids. The CDR3 region is CSARDVSYEQYF.

J is TRBJ2-2 and V is TRBV5-1; the TRBD1 assignment by TCRdb is unverifiable without DNA. Germline loops: CDR1 SGHRS, CDR2 YFSETQ. The CDR3 is 15 residues long. The CDR3 here is CASSSGQTNTGELFF.